What follows describes a single TCR beta chain. Two negative PCRs, clearance, or symptom resolution were required of recovered Cohort 3 donors. The CDR3 runs to 15 residues. The germline V gene has CDR1 MNHEY and CDR2 SVGAGI. Trimming cost V 2 bases and J 4 bases; bases outside gene matches: 7. In the original processing: Reference gene primers were amplified, and this amplification served to estimate nucleated cell counts. The table came from immunoSEQ multiplex PCR; TCRdb's copy has only in-frame clones and leaves some out. The D gene and trimming were derived from the DNA, and the V and J assignments and clone size from that table. The sample shows almost 400,000 clones, nearly 90% of them seen only once. The sample comes from a study of blood T cell repertoires in COVID-19. Across the whole study: From T cells, B-cell-depleted T cells, or PBMCs came the material, which was cDNA or gDNA.

This clonotype was obtained from a woman aged 25 to 39 who had recovered from COVID-19. The V and J genes are TRBV6-5 and TRBJ2-5; 7 positions agree with TRBD2. Sequenced input: PBMCs or T cells enriched from blood (not recorded which). The CDR3 reads CASSYAFGGGETQYF. Here the CDR3 DNA reads TGTGCCAGCAGTTACGCTTTCGGCGGGGGAGAGACCCAGTACTTC.